The sample holds a few counts of the clone carrying this T cell receptor (beta chain). Its antigen is as yet unknown. The data stem from a study of post-analysis software for immune sequencing data. Study information: Included courses were relapsing-remitting and secondary progressive multiple sclerosis; progressive-relapsing multiple sclerosis was also included. Study-wide points: Samples from one preparation batch, clustered by F measure, grouped strongly together. Multiple sclerosis patients showed significantly lower normalized Chao1 diversity than controls did. Patients had higher frequencies than controls of about 5 TRBV segments, including TRBV5-6, TRBV5-1 and TRBV20-1.

cDNA libraries for TCR beta contained unique molecular identifiers. T cells numbering about 0.95 to 10 million gave rise to some 520,000 cDNA molecules. TCRdb called the PCR reads again in MiXCR, with one record for every CDR3 protein. The sample has under 200,000 distinct CDR3 sequences, approximately 28% seen once. V trimming: 5 bases; J trimming: 6 bases; junction bases outside the gene matches: 2. Germline V lookup: CDR1 SGHRS, CDR2 YFSETQ. The CDR3 runs to 12 residues. This receptor was identified in a girl aged 2-17 years with multiple sclerosis. Sequenced input: blood. This sequence joins TRBV5-1 and TRBJ2-1, with 7 bases matching TRBD1. The CDR3 spells CASRGQPNEQFF. For the CDR3, the DNA is TGCGCCAGCAGGGGACAGCCCAATGAGCAGTTCTTC.